This TCR beta chain was captured in a study of Ad26.COV2.S vaccination and SARS-CoV-2 variants. General observations from the study: Analyses of TCR breadth and depth may have underestimated total T cell responses. Similar non-spike TCR breadth was observed in recipients of vaccine and of placebo.

Treatment: over 15 received Ad26.COV2.S at low or high dose, single or two shots; about 5 received placebo; per-sample allocation not given. The investigators took samples on day 63 after the first vaccine or placebo injection. In the vaccine, an Ad26 vector expressed the SARS-CoV-2 spike of the Wuhan strain. The germline V gene encodes CDR1 PRHDT and CDR2 FYEKMQ (reference sequence). The ends were cut back, 3 bases at V and 3 bases at J, with 15 bases in the middle. This CDR3 is built from 16 residues. With respect to this clone: Antigen unknown.

The assay was immunoSEQ multiplex PCR, and TCRdb's table has in-frame clones only and misses some. The table lists about 350,000 clones, around nine tenths of them singletons. Material: peripheral blood, obtained in a trial of Ad26.COV2.S vaccine versus placebo. The chain links TRBV13 to TRBJ1-3; D unclear. The TCR comes from a person between 18 and 65 years old who received the Ad26.COV2.S COVID-19 vaccine or a placebo. CDR3 coding DNA: TGTGCCAGCAGCTTCCCTACAGATAAAGATGGAAACACCATATATTTT. Translating gives CASSFPTDKDGNTIYF. Using reference TRBV13 and TRBJ1-3 for the parts outside the CDR3, the full variable domain is AAGVIQSPRHLIKEKRETATLKCYPIPRHDTVYWYQQGPGQDPQFLISFYEKMQSDKGSIPDRFSAQQFSDYHSELNMSSLELGDSALYFCASSFPTDKDGNTIYFGEGSWLTVV.